Below, 8 T cell receptor beta chains from the same sample are listed, as sequenced in a study of shared clonotypes between healthy human individuals (dated by TCRdb to 2020 to 2022). The library was produced with the immunoSEQ multiplex PCR assay. TCRdb holds this immuneACCESS table with in-frame rearrangements only. Some clones are missing; in checked studies, unresolved V genes explain under half, and the rest has no known cause. This sample comprises around 2,000,000 clones, about 95% of them detected only once. More than 0.95% of the sample is taken by the ten largest. For the CD8 naive samples, CD45RO-negative cells were positively selected for CCR7, yielding a CD45RA+CCR7+ population from which TemRA cells were excluded. Sequenced: naive CD8+ T cells sorted from blood. What the cell subset or site label conveys for this sample: CD45RA+CCR7+. Receptors were obtained from a man aged 18 to 30 in good health.

The chain employs TRBV18 and TRBJ2-3; 8 bases line up with TRBD1. The CDR3 contains 15 residues. Germline V gene sequence: CDR1 KGHSH, CDR2 LQKENI. V dropped 3 bases and J dropped 3; count of bases not matched to a gene: 5. The CDR3 DNA sequence: TGTGCCAGCTCACCCGGACAGGGAGGTACAGATACGCAGTATTTT. Its translation: CASSPGQGGTDTQYF.

The chain is built from TRBV6-5 and TRBJ1-1; no reliable D call. The V end was cut by 6 bases, the J end by 5 bases, with 19 bases between. CDR3 length: 15 residues. The germline V gene has CDR1 MNHEY and CDR2 SVGAGI. The DNA for the CDR3 is TGTGCCAGCAGCCTCTTCGCTGGGGAACGTACTGAAGCTTTCTTT. Its protein product is CASSLFAGERTEAFF.

This chain joins TRBV11-2 and TRBJ2-3, with 14 nucleotides matching TRBD2. The CDR3 has 20 amino acids. The germline CDR1 and CDR2 sequences are SGHAT and FQNNGV. Losses at the gene ends were 0 bases for V and 0 bases for J; bases not matched to a gene: 8. The DNA of the CDR3 is TGTGCCAGCAGCTTAGAACCGGGACTAGCGGGAGACGAGAGCACAGATACGCAGTATTTT. Translated: CASSLEPGLAGDESTDTQYF. Full variable domain (missing parts from reference TRBV11-2 and TRBJ2-3): EAGVAQSPRYKIIEKRQSVAFWCNPISGHATLYWYQQILGQGPKLLIQFQNNGVVDDSQLPKDRFSAERLKGVDSTLKIQPAKLEDSAVYLCASSLEPGLAGDESTDTQYFGPGTRLTVL.

V gene TRBV4-1 combines with J gene TRBJ1-1; D remains ambiguous. The CDR3 runs 14 residues. Trimming pared 2 bases from V and 2 bases from J, leaving 9 bases between. Germline values: CDR1 MGHRA, CDR2 YSYEKL. CDR3 in DNA: TGCGCCAGCAGCCAACGCACTATCAACACTGAAGCTTTCTTT. Protein sequence: CASSQRTINTEAFF.

This chain connects TRBV6-5 to TRBJ1-6; tentative D call: TRBD1 (5 bases). Germline lookup yields CDR1 MNHEY and CDR2 SVGAGI. V was pared by 2 bases and J by 7 bases, with 9 bases between. This CDR3 contains 14 residues. Written as DNA, the CDR3 is TGTGCCAGCAGTTACGGGGGGGAAAATTCACCCCTCCACTTT. Translating it yields CASSYGGENSPLHF.

The genes are TRBV2 and TRBJ2-7; 8 bases agree with TRBD2. V gave up 5 bases and J gave up 1 base; unmatched junction bases: 4. CDR3 length: 14 amino acids. The germline V gene encodes CDR1 SNHLY and CDR2 FYNNEI. The CDR3 DNA reads as TGTGCCAGCAGTAGAGCGGGGGAATCCTACGAGCAGTACTTC. Its translation: CASSRAGESYEQYF.

Details on this clone: This specimen includes other DNA sequences encoding the same CDR3. The chain links TRBV27 to TRBJ2-1; 14 positions agree with TRBD2. CDR3 length equals 14 residues. The germline CDR1 and CDR2 sequences are MNHEY and SMNVEV (reference sequence). With V trimmed by 3 bases and J by 8 bases, 0 bases remained unmatched. The CDR3 is CASSLGLAGDEQFF. The CDR3, as DNA: TGTGCCAGCAGTTTGGGACTAGCGGGGGATGAGCAGTTCTTC.

The chain uses TRBV4-2 and TRBJ2-3, with D tentatively TRBD1 or TRBD2 (5 bases each). This CDR3 contains 14 residues. The V end lost 2 bases, the J end lost 8 bases, and 14 bases lay between the germline ends. The germline gives CDR1 LGHNA, CDR2 YNFKEQ. CDR3 sequence: CASSQPGDHVTQYF. In nucleotides, the CDR3 is TGTGCCAGCAGCCAACCCGGGGACCACGTTACGCAGTATTTT.